This T cell receptor (beta chain) was identified during a study of technical replicates of blood from several donors. CDR3 length: 13 residues. Germline V gene data show CDR1 as SGHRS and CDR2 as YFSETQ. The V end was cut by 0 bases, the J end by 7 bases, with 8 bases between. This clone was recorded once. Profiled with immunoSEQ multiplex PCR; TCRdb holds only in-frame clones, not every one. The sample carries tens of thousands of clones, roughly 90% recorded once. The chain couples TRBV5-1 to TRBJ2-1; D not certain. The source is a human donor in good health. Input material: T cells isolated from PBMCs. CDR3 DNA sequence: TGCGCCAGCAGCTTGGGATCCGGGAATGAGCAGTTCTTC. Translated, it gives CASSLGSGNEQFF.